Below, 16 T cell receptor beta chains from the same sample are listed, as sequenced in a study of spatial heterogeneity in lung cancer. TCRdb re-called the 5' RACE reads with MiXCR, one entry per CDR3 protein. The sample records 3,600 or so distinct CDR3 sequences, about 7% being singletons. Stated time point: sample taken at primary tumor resection. No cell sorting; template was whole RNA from tumor, lung tissue or PBMC. The sequencing used normal lung tissue next to the tumor, collected at surgery. These receptors all come from a male donor with early-stage non-small cell lung cancer.

In this sample, this clonotype turned up a few times. The rearrangement uses TRBV18 and TRBJ2-1, with D perhaps TRBD2 (5 bases). The V and J ends lost 5 bases and 9 bases respectively, with 11 bases between them. The CDR3 covers 12 residues. Germline assignment: CDR1 KGHSH and CDR2 LQKENI. CDR3 coding DNA: TGTGCCAGCTCAGCGCTAGCTATTGAGCAGTTCTTC. Its translation is CASSALAIEQFF.

This clonotype was seen many times. This rearrangement joins TRBV12-3 or TRBV12-4 to TRBJ1-5; D unclear. The CDR3 loop spans 12 amino acids. The V end lost 7 bases, the J end lost 3 bases, and 7 bases lay between the germline ends. The CDR3 DNA sequence: TGTGCCAGCACTAGAAACAATCAGCCCCAGCATTTT. Amino acids: CASTRNNQPQHF.

By sample fraction, this clonotype is large. The chain is built from TRBV7-8 and TRBJ2-1; D gene ambiguous. Trimming removed 2 bases from V and 7 bases from J, with 15 bases in between. The germline V gene encodes CDR1 SGHVS and CDR2 FQNEAQ. The length of the CDR3 is 15 residues. The CDR3: CASSLWSFSDNEQFF. The CDR3 DNA sequence: TGTGCCAGCAGCTTATGGAGTTTTTCTGATAATGAGCAGTTCTTC.

This clonotype was seen repeatedly, ten times or more. J is TRBJ2-5 and V is TRBV7-2; D perhaps matches TRBD2 (5 bases). Germline CDR1 is SGHTA and CDR2 is FQGNSA. The CDR3 spans 14 residues. With 5 bases removed from V and 5 bases from J, the gap between germline ends came to 15 bases. The CDR3 bases are TGTGCCAGCAGCGGGAGTAGGGTGGGTGAGACCCAGTACTTC. Amino acids: CASSGSRVGETQYF.

The chain links TRBV9 to TRBJ2-1; 7 bases align to TRBD2. CDR3 length: 13 residues. J was trimmed by 7 bases and V by 3 bases; bases with no gene match: 4. The V gene's germline CDR1 is SGDLS and CDR2 YYNGEE. The CDR3, as DNA: TGTGCCAGCAGCGGTGGGAGGGGTAATGAGCAGTTCTTC. Its protein is CASSGGRGNEQFF.

This clonotype qualifies as large. The CDR3, as DNA: TGTGCCTGGAGTGTCAGCGGGAGGCCCTACGAGCAGTACGTC. It yields the protein CAWSVSGRPYEQYV. This chain joins TRBV30 and TRBJ2-7; 9 bases are shared with TRBD2. Looked up from germline, CDR1 is GTSNPN and CDR2 is SVGIG (reference sequence). The length of the CDR3 is 14 residues. V lost 0 bases and J lost 2; bases outside the gene matches: 2.

The J gene is TRBJ1-5, the V gene TRBV3-1; 9 nucleotides match TRBD1. After removal of 4 bases from V and 7 bases from J, the junction contained 8 bases not matched to a gene. CDR1 is LGHDT, CDR2 YNNKEL, per germline (reference sequence). The CDR3 runs to 15 residues. The CDR3 region is CASSRGTGGGQPQHF. The CDR3 region has the DNA TGTGCCAGCAGCCGCGGAACAGGGGGCGGCCAGCCCCAGCATTTT.

Relative to its sample, this clonotype is medium-sized. The CDR3 bases are TGTGCCTGGAGTGTACAAGGGGTTGGTGGCTACACCTTC. Protein sequence: CAWSVQGVGGYTF. This sequence joins TRBV30 and TRBJ1-2, with a possible D match to TRBD1 (5 bases). The length of the CDR3 is 13 residues. Germline lookup yields CDR1 GTSNPN and CDR2 SVGIG (reference sequence). V lost 0 bases and J 7 bases, leaving 12 bases between the germline ends.

This clonotype is medium-sized within its sample. This chain's CDR3 is CASILQRYNYEQYV. CDR3 bases: TGTGCCAGCATCCTACAACGGTACAACTACGAGCAGTACGTC. V is TRBV7-8 and J is TRBJ2-7; D call uncertain. This CDR3 is 14 amino acids long. Germline CDR1 SGHVS, CDR2 FQNEAQ. Trimming cost V 7 bases and J 3 bases, with 16 bases left between them.

By sample fraction, this clonotype is medium-sized. The chain carries TRBV19 and TRBJ1-1, with TRBD1 matching 8 bases. CDR1 and CDR2 from the germline V gene are LNHDA and SQIVND (reference sequence). J was trimmed by 0 bases and V by 10 bases; bases with no gene match: 4. The CDR3 sequence is 13 residues long. The CDR3 protein is CATSGQVNTEAFF. The CDR3 DNA sequence: TGTGCCACCTCGGGACAGGTGAACACTGAAGCTTTCTTT.

This clonotype has a handful of counts. The chain links TRBV27 to TRBJ2-3; 7 bases map to TRBD2. The CDR3 is 14 residues long. Germline assignment: CDR1 MNHEY and CDR2 SMNVEV (reference sequence). V shed 8 bases and J 2 bases; nucleotides not matched to a gene: 7. Here the CDR3 reads CASGRGLLTDTQYF. CDR3 nucleotides: TGTGCCAGCGGGAGGGGACTTCTCACAGATACGCAGTATTTT.

Within the sample, this clonotype is large (0.1 to 1%). V and J are TRBV14 and TRBJ1-2; 9 nucleotides match TRBD1. After removal of 4 bases from V and 6 bases from J, the junction contained 9 bases not matched to a gene. Germline assignment: CDR1 SGHDN and CDR2 FVKESK. The CDR3 consists of 15 residues. CDR3 sequence (DNA): TGTGCCAGCAGCCGGGACAGGGTACCCCTCGATGGCTACACCTTC. Translation: CASSRDRVPLDGYTF.

By share, this clonotype ranks as medium-sized. The CDR3 loop is CASSLVGGHGKNIQYF. CDR3 in DNA: TGTGCCAGCAGCTTAGTGGGGGGCCACGGCAAAAACATTCAGTACTTC. The V call is TRBV7-9, the J call TRBJ2-4; tentatively, D is TRBD1 or TRBD2 (6 bases each). V was cut by 1 base and J by 3 bases, with 13 bases left in between. CDR1 and CDR2 from the germline V gene are SEHNR and FQNEAQ (reference sequence). The CDR3 consists of 16 residues.

Many counts were recorded for this clonotype. V and J are TRBV11-1 and TRBJ2-5; a possible D gene is TRBD2 (5 bases). Between the trimmed V and J ends, which lost 4 bases and 3 bases, there was a span of 6 bases. The CDR3 runs to 12 residues. Germline V gene lookup returns CDR1 SGHAT and CDR2 FQDESV (reference sequence). In DNA form, the CDR3 reads TGTGCCAGCAGCTATAGCGAAGAGACCCAGTACTTC. Its translation is CASSYSEETQYF.

By share, this clonotype counts as medium-sized. The chain employs TRBV29-1 and TRBJ2-1; 7 positions match TRBD1. In germline, CDR1 is SQVTM, CDR2 ANQGSEA. J lost 6 bases, V lost 5 bases, and 4 bases had no gene match. The CDR3 runs to 12 residues. The CDR3 region has the DNA TGCAGCGTTTACCGGGACAGCAATGAGCAGTTCTTC. This sequence encodes CSVYRDSNEQFF.

This clonotype was seen at least ten times. The rearrangement joins TRBV7-2 to TRBJ2-1; D possibly corresponds to TRBD1 (6 bases). The CDR3 is 15 amino acids. V lost 1 base and J 5 bases, leaving 12 bases between the germline ends. Per germline, CDR1 SGHTA and CDR2 FQGNSA. CDR3 in amino acids: CASSLVRDTNNEQFF. The CDR3 nucleotides are TGTGCCAGCAGCTTAGTCCGGGACACAAACAATGAGCAGTTCTTC.